This TCR beta chain was recorded in a study of cytomegalovirus exposure and HLA in healthy donors. Study-level points and caveats: Analysis was carried out at a later point, and it linked a missense DCLRE1C variant to TCR beta V- and J-gene trimming.

This CDR3 contains 15 residues. V was clipped by 4 bases and J by 7 bases; unmatched bases: 13. The germline V gene encodes CDR1 SGHKS and CDR2 YYEKEE (reference sequence). Primers included in the PCR were 60 Vbeta and 13 Jbeta primers. Method: immunoSEQ multiplex PCR; TCRdb's copy keeps in-frame clones and lacks some. The sample has 180,000 or so clones; around 76% are singletons. To note about this clone: Its antigen is not identified.

The source of this sequence is a man between 40 and 49 years old in good health and CMV-seronegative. Sequenced material: PBMCs. The chain employs TRBV5-5 and TRBJ2-5; 7 nucleotides match TRBD2. CDR3 bases: TGTGCCAGCAGCCTGAGGGAGGGACCCTTGGGGACCCAGTACTTC. Translated, it gives CASSLREGPLGTQYF.